A selection of T cell receptor beta chains follows, all from one sample in a study of blood T cell repertoires in COVID-19. TCRdb's copy holds only in-frame clones and misses some; the assay was immunoSEQ multiplex PCR. Counted here are about 340,000 clones, approximately 87% occurring once; the ten biggest clones make up about 6%. Input material: peripheral blood. All receptors derive from a woman aged 50 to 60 with COVID-19, enrolled during active disease. Both conserved end residues are part of each CDR3. D genes are given only for firm matches. Rows give clone size only sometimes, using once, few, many, or a class for an expanded clone.

clone size | D gene | J gene | V gene | CDR3 DNA | CDR3 protein
. | . | TRBJ1-2 | TRBV24-1 | TGTGCCACCAGTGATGGGGCCGGGGGATGCACCTTC | CATSDGAGGCTF
. | TRBD1 | TRBJ1-5 | TRBV18 | TGTGCCAGCTCACCAAGGACAGGGAAATTATCTCAGCCCCAGCATTTT | CASSPRTGKLSQPQHF
. | . | TRBJ1-1 | TRBV5-1 | TGCGCCAGCAGCTTAGAGGGCGGCACTGAAGCTTTCTTT | CASSLEGGTEAFF
once | TRBD2 | TRBJ2-1 | TRBV27 | TGTGCCAGCCCCCCGGGGACTAGCGGGAGCCGGGGTTACAATGAGCAGTTCTTC | CASPPGTSGSRGYNEQFF
. | TRBD1 | TRBJ1-1 | TRBV6-5 | TGTGCCAGCAGTCGACAGGGATCGAACACTGAAGCTTTCTTT | CASSRQGSNTEAFF
. | TRBD1 | TRBJ1-1 | TRBV7-6 | TGTGCCAGCACCCGCGCCGGGACAGGGGACAAATTGAACACTGAAGCTTTCTTT | CASTRAGTGDKLNTEAFF
. | . | TRBJ2-6 | TRBV30 | TGTGCCTGGAGTGTTACCAGGGGTTGGCCTGGGGCCAACGTCCTGACTTTC | CAWSVTRGWPGANVLTF
. | TRBD1 | TRBJ2-7 | TRBV18 | TGTGCCAGCTCACCACGGGACAGGAGGAGCTCCTACGAGCAGTACTTC | CASSPRDRRSSYEQYF
. | . | TRBJ2-1 | TRBV9 | TGTGCCAGCAGCGTAGTAGGGAGTTCCTACAATGAGCAGTTCTTC | CASSVVGSSYNEQFF
. | . | TRBJ2-7 | TRBV6-2/TRBV6-3 | TGTGCCAGCAGTACCCGGGACACCTCCTACGAGCAGTACTTC | CASSTRDTSYEQYF
. | TRBD2 | TRBJ2-1 | TRBV5-1 | TGCGCCAGCAGCTTACTAAAACGGACTAGCGGTCAATACAATGAGCAGTTCTTC | CASSLLKRTSGQYNEQFF
. | TRBD2 | TRBJ2-7 | TRBV29-1 | TGCAGCGTTGGGGGGTCGGGAGGCTCCTACGAGCAGTACTTC | CSVGGSGGSYEQYF
. | TRBD1 | TRBJ2-2 | TRBV7-2 | TGTGCCAGCAGCGAGACAGGGATGAACGGGGAGCTGTTTTTT | CASSETGMNGELFF
. | . | TRBJ1-4 | TRBV19 | TGTGCCAGTAGTATGGAGCAGAGGATCGATGAAAAACTGTTTTTT | CASSMEQRIDEKLFF
. | . | TRBJ2-3 | TRBV7-8 | TGTGCCAGCAGCTTAGTCCACCAGTCAGATACGCAGTATTTT | CASSLVHQSDTQYF
. | TRBD1 | TRBJ1-3 | TRBV4-1 | TGCGCCAGCAGCCCCCTACCTATAACCGGGACAGTAGCCTCTGGAAACACCATATATTTT | CASSPLPITGTVASGNTIYF
. | TRBD2 | TRBJ2-1 | TRBV11-3 | TGTGCCAGCAGCTTGTCAGTCGGGAGGGCCTACAATGAGCAGTTCTTC | CASSLSVGRAYNEQFF
. | TRBD2 | TRBJ2-7 | TRBV7-2 | TGTGCCAGCAGCCCCCGGACTAGCGACTCCTACGAGCAGTACTTC | CASSPRTSDSYEQYF
once | . | TRBJ1-3 | TRBV21-1 | TGTGCCAGCAGCAAAAATTTGGCAGGGGGGACGGCCATATATTTT | CASSKNLAGGTAIYF
. | . | TRBJ1-3 | TRBV7-8 | TGTGCCAGCAGCCCATGGGGGGACCCCGGAGACACCATATATTTT | CASSPWGDPGDTIYF
once | . | TRBJ2-1 | TRBV6-4 | TGTGCCAGCAGACCCGGGGAGAGCTCCTACAATGAGCAGTTCTTC | CASRPGESSYNEQFF
. | TRBD1 | TRBJ2-7 | TRBV30 | TGTGCCTGGAGCAGAACAGGGGCGCGGGAGCAGTACTTC | CAWSRTGAREQYF